The 17 T cell receptor beta chains in this list originate from one sample, sequenced in a study of shared clonotypes between healthy human individuals. Here immunoSEQ multiplex PCR was the method, and the copy in TCRdb shows in-frame clones only, minus some. The repertoire includes approximately 530,000 clones, 90% to 96% of them detected once, and approximately 0.067% sits in the top ten. The sample taken for sequencing was naive CD4+ T cells sorted from blood. Subset reported: CD45RA+ positively selected. These receptors were collected from a woman between 25 and 40 years old in good health.

This clone came up a few times. The chain employs TRBV5-1 and TRBJ1-2; the match to TRBD1 covers 8 bases. The germline gives CDR1 SGHRS, CDR2 YFSETQ. There are 14 residues in the CDR3. V lost 3 bases to trimming and J lost 10 bases; unmatched junction nucleotides: 11. CDR3 region: CASSWEGQDSFYTF. Here the CDR3 DNA reads TGCGCCAGCAGCTGGGAGGGACAGGATAGTTTCTACACCTTC. The entire variable domain, with the rest obtained from reference TRBV5-1 and TRBJ1-2, is as follows: KAGVTQTPRYLIKTRGQQVTLSCSPISGHRSVSWYQQTPGQGLQFLFEYFSETQRNKGNFPGRFSGRQFSNSRSEMNVSTLELGDSALYLCASSWEGQDSFYTFGSGTRLTVV.

V and J are TRBV18 and TRBJ2-1; 10 nucleotides align to TRBD1. Unmatched junction bases numbered 7, after V lost 6 bases and J lost 8 bases. This CDR3 comprises 14 residues. The germline V gene encodes CDR1 KGHSH and CDR2 LQKENI. The CDR3 is CASSGQGIADEQFF. In DNA, the CDR3 is TGTGCCAGCTCGGGACAGGGGATCGCCGATGAGCAGTTCTTC.

The table lists this clone with a count of one. The chain has TRBV11-2 and TRBJ2-7, with 11 bases identical to TRBD2. J gave up 2 bases and V 1 base, and 4 bases lay outside the gene matches. CDR3 length: 16 amino acids. CDR1 is SGHAT and CDR2 is FQNNGV in the germline V gene. The CDR3 loop reads CASSLAGTSGTYEQYF. CDR3 bases: TGTGCCAGCAGCTTAGCTGGGACTAGCGGAACCTACGAGCAGTACTTC.

V and J are TRBV7-2 and TRBJ1-1; D not certain. CDR3 length equals 12 residues. V was trimmed by 5 bases and J by 4 bases, leaving 8 bases between them. Germline values: CDR1 SGHTA, CDR2 FQGNSA. CDR3 region: CASSRDTTEAFF. The CDR3 region has the DNA TGTGCCAGCAGCCGTGATACCACTGAAGCTTTCTTT.

V usage is TRBV2 and J usage is TRBJ1-6; D might be TRBD1 (5 bases). Germline V gene data show CDR1 as SNHLY and CDR2 as FYNNEI. CDR3 length equals 13 residues. V dropped 7 bases and J dropped 3 bases, with 7 bases sitting between them. The CDR3 coding sequence is TGTGCCAGCATACAGGACTATAATTCACCCCTCCACTTT. Its protein is CASIQDYNSPLHF.

V is TRBV28 and J is TRBJ2-3, with 11 bases lining up with TRBD2. V shed 5 bases, J shed 5 bases, and the junction held 6 bases outside the gene matches. The CDR3 has 15 residues. Germline assignment: CDR1 MDHEN and CDR2 SYDVKM. Here the CDR3 reads CASSLSGRVGDTQYF. CDR3 coding DNA: TGTGCCAGCAGTCTTAGCGGGAGGGTTGGAGATACGCAGTATTTT.

The chain links TRBV18 to TRBJ2-6; D is uncertain. Germline-derived CDR1 and CDR2 are KGHSH and LQKENI. Trimming left V 5 bases short and J 4 bases short, with 9 bases between. CDR3 length: 14 residues. The chain's CDR3 is CASSVVAGANVLTF. The CDR3 nucleotides read TGTGCCAGCTCAGTGGTGGCAGGGGCCAACGTCCTGACTTTC.

The chain couples TRBV5-6 to TRBJ2-7, with 9 bases aligning to TRBD1. The CDR3 has 14 amino acids. Per germline, CDR1 SGHDT and CDR2 YYEEEE. J lost 6 bases, V lost 3 bases, and 7 bases had no gene match. For the CDR3, the DNA is TGTGCCAGCAGCTCAGGGACAGGGAGGAGCGAGCAGTACTTC. Translated, it gives CASSSGTGRSEQYF.

The gene calls are TRBV11-3 and TRBJ2-2; no clear D gene. Deletions cut 1 base from V and 0 bases from J, with 9 bases between. The CDR3 spans 16 residues. Germline-derived CDR1 and CDR2 are SGHNT and YENEEA. Here the CDR3 reads CASSLVGGTNTGELFF. CDR3 DNA sequence: TGTGCCAGCAGCTTAGTTGGCGGTACGAACACCGGGGAGCTGTTTTTT.

CDR3: CASSQDLLASTGRSYNEQFF. Here the CDR3 DNA reads TGCGCCAGCAGCCAAGATCTACTAGCATCGACAGGAAGGTCCTACAATGAGCAGTTCTTC. This chain connects TRBV4-1 to TRBJ2-1; tentatively, D is TRBD1 or TRBD2 (6 bases each). Germline loops: CDR1 MGHRA, CDR2 YSYEKL. V was cut by 0 bases and J by 1 base, with 22 bases left in between. This CDR3 is built from 20 residues.

This clone was recorded once. The rearrangement links TRBV5-1 to TRBJ1-1; D gene uncertain. The CDR3 extends over 13 amino acids. Trimming pared 0 bases from V and 7 bases from J, leaving 10 bases between. Germline V lookup: CDR1 SGHRS, CDR2 YFSETQ. CDR3 amino acids: CASSLGQEGEAFF. In nucleotides, the CDR3 is TGCGCCAGCAGCTTGGGTCAGGAAGGTGAAGCTTTCTTT. Combining the CDR3 with reference TRBV5-1 and TRBJ1-1 gives the whole variable domain KAGVTQTPRYLIKTRGQQVTLSCSPISGHRSVSWYQQTPGQGLQFLFEYFSETQRNKGNFPGRFSGRQFSNSRSEMNVSTLELGDSALYLCASSLGQEGEAFFGQGTRLTVV.

J is TRBJ2-3 and V is TRBV19, with TRBD2 matching 15 bases. The CDR3 extends over 19 amino acids. With 0 bases clipped from V and 0 bases from J, the junction kept 4 bases outside the gene matches. Germline assignment: CDR1 LNHDA and CDR2 SQIVND (reference sequence). The CDR3 DNA sequence: TGTGCCAGTAGTATAGATCTGGGACTAGCGGGAGGCAGCACAGATACGCAGTATTTT. Residues: CASSIDLGLAGGSTDTQYF.

V and J are TRBV19 and TRBJ1-2; D not certain. With 6 bases removed from V and 4 bases from J, the gap between germline ends came to 12 bases. Germline CDR1 LNHDA, CDR2 SQIVND (reference sequence). The CDR3 is made up of 13 amino acids. The CDR3 here is CASRIPRTYGYTF. The CDR3 DNA sequence: TGTGCCAGTAGGATTCCGCGGACCTATGGCTACACCTTC.

V gene TRBV11-3 combines with J gene TRBJ2-1; 8 bases align to TRBD2. After removal of 1 base from V and 1 base from J, the junction contained 6 bases not matched to a gene. The CDR3 sequence is 17 residues long. Germline CDR1 and CDR2: SGHNT and YENEEA. CDR3 loop: CASSLGTTSGSYNEQFF. The CDR3 DNA sequence: TGTGCCAGCAGCTTAGGGACAACTAGCGGTTCCTACAATGAGCAGTTCTTC.

The V call is TRBV7-9, the J call TRBJ1-2; the D gene is possibly TRBD1 (6 bases). V lost 3 bases and J lost 5, with 13 bases in between. Germline V lookup: CDR1 SEHNR, CDR2 FQNEAQ (reference sequence). The CDR3 spans 14 residues. CDR3 DNA: TGTGCCAGCAGCTTCGACAGGATAACATATGGCTACACCTTC. Encoded protein: CASSFDRITYGYTF.

The chain links TRBV30 to TRBJ2-5; 7 bases map to TRBD1. The J call could be wrong; TRBJ2-7 is a better fit for the DNA end. Germline loops: CDR1 GTSNPN, CDR2 SVGIG (reference sequence). This CDR3 has 13 amino acids. The CDR3 nucleotides read TGTGCCTGGAGTTCGGGACAGAGCTACGAGCAGTACTTC. Protein product: CAWSSGQSYEQYF.

The J gene is TRBJ1-1, the V gene TRBV28; a possible D gene is TRBD1 (6 bases). The CDR3 has 14 amino acids. V lost 7 bases to trimming and J lost 4 bases, with 16 bases between them. The germline V gene has CDR1 MDHEN and CDR2 SYDVKM. This chain's CDR3 is CASIEGGEVTEAFF. CDR3 coding DNA: TGTGCCAGCATCGAAGGGGGGGAGGTCACTGAAGCTTTCTTT.